The present entry profiles one T cell receptor (beta chain) with its context. The antigen remains undetermined. These data come from a study of T cell responses to AZD1222 COVID-19 vaccine. Overall study context: Analysis merged second doses at about 4 or about 12 weeks.

Per the germline V gene, CDR1 is SGHNT and CDR2 is YYREEE (reference sequence). This CDR3 is built from 16 residues. V gave up 3 bases and J gave up 2 bases, with 14 bases separating them. Sequencing used immunoSEQ multiplex PCR; TCRdb keeps in-frame clones, though not all of them. This table has some 150,000 clones, 90% appearing once. Study findings and constraints: Vaccine-associated CD4 TCRs ranged over spike, dominating at 160-218 and 743-854. Of the AZD1222 recipients, only 5 or 6 were seropositive at baseline. Reportedly, close to half of spike-specific TCRs are directed against unmutated variant regions.

The clonotype originates from an adult in good health. The sequencing here drew on peripheral blood, taken on day 0 of AZD1222 vaccination. The chain links TRBV5-4 to TRBJ2-2; D possibly uses TRBD1 or TRBD2 (5 bases each). The DNA of the CDR3 is TGTGCCAGCAGCTCCAACAAGGGACCAAACACCGGGGAGCTGTTTTTT. Amino acid sequence: CASSSNKGPNTGELFF.